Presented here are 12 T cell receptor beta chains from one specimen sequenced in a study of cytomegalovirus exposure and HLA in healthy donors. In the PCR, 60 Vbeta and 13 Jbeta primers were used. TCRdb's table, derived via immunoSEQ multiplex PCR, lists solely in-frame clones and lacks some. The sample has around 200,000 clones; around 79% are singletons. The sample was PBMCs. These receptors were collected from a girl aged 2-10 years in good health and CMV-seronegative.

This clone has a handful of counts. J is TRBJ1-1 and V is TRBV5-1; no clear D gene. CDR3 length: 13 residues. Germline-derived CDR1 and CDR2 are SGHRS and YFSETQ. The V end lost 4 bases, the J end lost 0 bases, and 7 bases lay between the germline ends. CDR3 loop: CASSDGVNTEAFF. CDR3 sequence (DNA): TGCGCCAGCAGCGACGGGGTGAACACTGAAGCTTTCTTT.

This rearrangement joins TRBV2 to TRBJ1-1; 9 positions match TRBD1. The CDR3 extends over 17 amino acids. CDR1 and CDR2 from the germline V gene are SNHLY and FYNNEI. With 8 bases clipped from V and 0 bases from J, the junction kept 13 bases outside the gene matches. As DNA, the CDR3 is TGTGCCAGCCAGAAGAAACAGGGGGCCTCCGTGAACACTGAAGCTTTCTTT. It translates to CASQKKQGASVNTEAFF.

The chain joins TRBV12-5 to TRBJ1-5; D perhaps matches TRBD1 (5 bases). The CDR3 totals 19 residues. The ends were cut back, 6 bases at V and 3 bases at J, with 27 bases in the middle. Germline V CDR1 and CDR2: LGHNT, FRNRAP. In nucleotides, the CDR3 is TGTGCTAGTGGGCATTCTCGCGCAAGGGGTCTCCCTCTCAATCAGCCCCAGCATTTT. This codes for CASGHSRARGLPLNQPQHF.

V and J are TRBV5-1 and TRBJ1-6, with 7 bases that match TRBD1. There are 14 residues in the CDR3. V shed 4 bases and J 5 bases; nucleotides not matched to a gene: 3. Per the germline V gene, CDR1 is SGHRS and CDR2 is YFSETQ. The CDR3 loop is CASSPGTDNSPLHF. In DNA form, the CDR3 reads TGCGCCAGCAGCCCCGGGACAGATAATTCACCCCTCCACTTT.

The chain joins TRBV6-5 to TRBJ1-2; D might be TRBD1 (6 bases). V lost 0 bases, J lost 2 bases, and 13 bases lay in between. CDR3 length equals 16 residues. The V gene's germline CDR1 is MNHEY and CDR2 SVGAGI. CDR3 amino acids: CASSYSGQILNYGYTF. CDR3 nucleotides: TGTGCCAGCAGTTACTCCGGACAGATTCTAAACTATGGCTACACCTTC.

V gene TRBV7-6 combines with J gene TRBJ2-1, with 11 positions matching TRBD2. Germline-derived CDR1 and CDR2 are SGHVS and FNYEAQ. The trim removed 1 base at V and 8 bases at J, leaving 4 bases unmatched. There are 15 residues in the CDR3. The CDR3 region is CASSLELAGGYEQFF. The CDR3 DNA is TGTGCCAGCAGCTTAGAGCTAGCGGGGGGTTATGAGCAGTTCTTC.

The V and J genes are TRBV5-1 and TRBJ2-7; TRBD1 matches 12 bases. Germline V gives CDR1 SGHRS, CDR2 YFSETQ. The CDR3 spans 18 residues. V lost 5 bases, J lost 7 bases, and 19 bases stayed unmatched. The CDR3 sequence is CASRTGTGGQSGRREQYF. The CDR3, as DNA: TGCGCCAGCAGGACCGGGACAGGGGGCCAGTCAGGCCGGAGGGAGCAGTACTTC. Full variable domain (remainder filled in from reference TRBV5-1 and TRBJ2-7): KAGVTQTPRYLIKTRGQQVTLSCSPISGHRSVSWYQQTPGQGLQFLFEYFSETQRNKGNFPGRFSGRQFSNSRSEMNVSTLELGDSALYLCASRTGTGGQSGRREQYFGPGTRLTVT.

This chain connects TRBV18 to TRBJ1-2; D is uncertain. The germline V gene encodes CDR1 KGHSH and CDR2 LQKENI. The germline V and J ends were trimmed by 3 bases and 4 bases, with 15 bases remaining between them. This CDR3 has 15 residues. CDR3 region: CASSPSIREIYGYTF. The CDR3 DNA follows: TGTGCCAGCTCACCGTCTATTCGGGAAATCTATGGCTACACCTTC. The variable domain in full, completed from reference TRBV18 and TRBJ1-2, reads NAGVMQNPRHLVRRRGQEARLRCSPMKGHSHVYWYRQLPEEGLKFMVYLQKENIIDESGMPKERFSAEFPKEGPSILRIQQVVRGDSAAYFCASSPSIREIYGYTFGSGTRLTVV.

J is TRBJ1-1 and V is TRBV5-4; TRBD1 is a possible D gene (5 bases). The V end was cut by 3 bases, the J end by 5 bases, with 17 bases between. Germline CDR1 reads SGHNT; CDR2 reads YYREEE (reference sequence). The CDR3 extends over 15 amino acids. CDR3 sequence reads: CASSSAAVRGTEAFF. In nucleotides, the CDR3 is TGTGCCAGCAGCTCTGCCGCCGTTAGGGGAACTGAAGCTTTCTTT.

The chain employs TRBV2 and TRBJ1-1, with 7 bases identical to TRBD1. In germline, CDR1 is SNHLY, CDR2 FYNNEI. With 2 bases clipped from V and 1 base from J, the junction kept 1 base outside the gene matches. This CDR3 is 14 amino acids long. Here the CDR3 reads CASSERTGNTEAFF. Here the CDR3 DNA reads TGTGCCAGCAGTGAACGGACAGGGAACACTGAAGCTTTCTTT. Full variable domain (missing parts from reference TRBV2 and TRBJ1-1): EPEVTQTPSHQVTQMGQEVILRCVPISNHLYFYWYRQILGQKVEFLVSFYNNEISEKSEIFDDQFSVERPDGSNFTLKIRSTKLEDSAMYFCASSERTGNTEAFFGQGTRLTVV.

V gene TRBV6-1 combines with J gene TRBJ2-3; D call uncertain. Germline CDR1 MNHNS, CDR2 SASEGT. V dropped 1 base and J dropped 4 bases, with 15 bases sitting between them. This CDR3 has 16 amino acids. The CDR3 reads CASSEEYTRLSDTQYF. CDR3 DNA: TGTGCCAGCAGTGAAGAATACACTCGACTCTCAGATACGCAGTATTTT.

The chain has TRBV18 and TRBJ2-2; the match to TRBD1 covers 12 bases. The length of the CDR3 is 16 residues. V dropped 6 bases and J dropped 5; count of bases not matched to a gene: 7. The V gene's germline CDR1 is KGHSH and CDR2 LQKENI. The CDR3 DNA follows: TGTGCCAGCTCGTCCGGGACAGGGGGCGCGACCGGGGAGCTGTTTTTT. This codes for CASSSGTGGATGELFF. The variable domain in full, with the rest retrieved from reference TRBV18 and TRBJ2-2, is NAGVMQNPRHLVRRRGQEARLRCSPMKGHSHVYWYRQLPEEGLKFMVYLQKENIIDESGMPKERFSAEFPKEGPSILRIQQVVRGDSAAYFCASSSGTGGATGELFFGEGSRLTVL.